A single sample is the source of the 12 T cell receptor beta chains below, sequenced in a study of cytomegalovirus exposure and HLA in healthy donors. Vbeta (60) and Jbeta (13) primers were used in the PCR. Clones were read by immunoSEQ multiplex PCR, and TCRdb kept only the in-frame ones, dropping some. The data hold 150,000 to 200,000 clones, with nearly 80% observed a single time. The sample consisted of PBMCs. The receptors stem from a man aged 18 to 29 in good health and CMV-seropositive.

The CDR3 DNA follows: TGTGCCAGCAGAGGAGGGATCCGGGGTTCACCCCTCCACTTT. This codes for CASRGGIRGSPLHF. The gene calls are TRBV28 and TRBJ1-6, with no clear D. The germline CDR1 and CDR2 sequences are MDHEN and SYDVKM. This CDR3 comprises 14 residues. Trimming removed 6 bases at V and 9 bases at J, with 15 bases between.

The gene calls are TRBV30 and TRBJ2-7, with D unclear. Per the germline V gene, CDR1 is GTSNPN and CDR2 is SVGIG (reference sequence). The CDR3 spans 14 residues. Trimming removed 4 bases from V and 4 bases from J, with 17 bases in between. The CDR3 loop reads CAWIISNPFYEQYF. Here the CDR3 DNA reads TGTGCCTGGATTATAAGCAATCCTTTTTACGAGCAGTACTTC.

CDR3 nucleotide sequence: TGTGCCAGCAAAGTCCCGGGCCAAGAGACCCAGTACTTC. Its protein is CASKVPGQETQYF. The chain uses TRBV6-5 and TRBJ2-5, with D unresolved. This CDR3 has 13 residues. Trimming cost V 7 bases and J 1 base, with 10 bases left between them. Germline lookup yields CDR1 MNHEY and CDR2 SVGAGI.

The chain combines TRBV9 with TRBJ2-3, with D perhaps matching TRBD1 (5 bases). V lost 0 bases, J lost 2 bases, and 13 bases lay in between. Looked up from germline, CDR1 is SGDLS and CDR2 is YYNGEE. The CDR3 runs to 16 residues. CDR3 region: CASSVGPTAHTDTQYF. CDR3 in DNA: TGTGCCAGCAGCGTAGGACCGACAGCTCACACAGATACGCAGTATTTT.

This clone was detected a few times. The chain recombines TRBV5-4 with TRBJ2-7, with D possibly TRBD1 on 5 matching bases. The CDR3 is made up of 14 amino acids. The V end lost 2 bases, the J end lost 6 bases, and 15 bases lay between the germline ends. Looked up from germline, CDR1 is SGHNT and CDR2 is YYREEE (reference sequence). The DNA of the CDR3 is TGTGCCAGCAGCTTACGACAGCCTGGGCGCGAGCAGTACTTC. Its protein is CASSLRQPGREQYF.

The chain combines TRBV15 with TRBJ2-1; weak D call: TRBD1 (5 bases). With 4 bases removed from V and 0 bases from J, the gap between germline ends came to 10 bases. Germline lookup yields CDR1 LNHNV and CDR2 YYDKDF (reference sequence). The length of the CDR3 is 15 residues. CDR3 sequence: CATSMDRGSYNEQFF. In DNA form, the CDR3 reads TGTGCCACCAGCATGGATAGGGGCTCCTACAATGAGCAGTTCTTC.

This clone is a singleton in its sample. This chain joins TRBV9 and TRBJ2-7; 8 bases are a match to TRBD1. Germline lookup yields CDR1 SGDLS and CDR2 YYNGEE. CDR3 length: 15 residues. The V and J ends lost 1 base and 2 bases, in that order; junction bases with no gene match: 5. The CDR3 loop is CASSVSSGGPYEQYF. CDR3 bases: TGTGCCAGCAGCGTATCGTCAGGGGGCCCCTACGAGCAGTACTTC.

This chain uses TRBV5-1 with TRBJ2-5, with TRBD1 matching over 10 bases. The J call is in doubt because the DNA end fits TRBJ2-7 better. Germline CDR1 is SGHRS and CDR2 is YFSETQ. The CDR3 length is 16 residues. This chain's CDR3 is CASSLAPDRGTYEQYF. The CDR3 DNA reads as TGCGCCAGCAGCTTGGCGCCGGACAGGGGGACCTACGAGCAGTACTTC.

This chain uses TRBV27 with TRBJ1-2; TRBD1 might be the D (5 bases). Trimming took off 2 bases at V and 6 bases at J, with 13 bases between the two ends. The CDR3 extends over 14 amino acids. Per germline, CDR1 MNHEY and CDR2 SMNVEV (reference sequence). The CDR3 protein is CASSLLGAGNGYTF. The CDR3 DNA follows: TGTGCCAGCAGTTTACTAGGGGCAGGCAATGGCTACACCTTC.

The chain couples TRBV28 to TRBJ2-1; TRBD1 aligns across 9 bases. V lost 8 bases and J lost 1; bases outside the gene matches: 6. The V gene's germline CDR1 is MDHEN and CDR2 SYDVKM. This CDR3 comprises 15 residues. The CDR3 coding sequence is TGTGCCAGCGCTACGGGACAGGGTTCCTACAATGAGCAGTTCTTC. Translating it yields CASATGQGSYNEQFF.

The V call is TRBV15, the J call TRBJ1-4; 7 nucleotides match TRBD2. The DNA matches TRBJ2-2 better at its end, which makes the J call doubtful. The CDR3 spans 17 residues. CDR1 is LNHNV, CDR2 YYDKDF, per germline (reference sequence). CDR3 sequence (DNA): TGTGCCACCAGCAGAGAGGGAGGGACCGGTCGGCTGAAGGAGCTGTTTTTT. It specifies CATSREGGTGRLKELFF.

The rearrangement uses TRBV27 and TRBJ2-7, with a possible D match to TRBD2 (6 bases). CDR3 size: 15 residues. The germline V gene has CDR1 MNHEY and CDR2 SMNVEV (reference sequence). Trimming took off 2 bases at V and 0 bases at J, with 11 bases between the two ends. DNA for the CDR3: TGTGCCAGCAGTTTACTAGCGCTAAGCTCCTACGAGCAGTACTTC. Protein: CASSLLALSSYEQYF.